These 14 T cell receptor beta chains came from one sample sequenced in a study of blood T cell repertoires in COVID-19. Here immunoSEQ multiplex PCR was the method, and the copy in TCRdb shows in-frame clones only, minus some. The sample yields some 510,000 clones, approximately 87% seen once. Sequences were obtained from PBMCs or T cells enriched from blood (not recorded which). These TCRs come from a woman between 40 and 55 years old who had recovered from COVID-19.

The chain recombines TRBV6-1 with TRBJ1-3; D call uncertain. Trimming left V 4 bases short and J 0 bases short, with 16 bases between. Germline V gene lookup returns CDR1 MNHNS and CDR2 SASEGT. This CDR3 region has 17 residues. CDR3 residues: CASSVVWRAPSGNTIYF. In DNA form, the CDR3 reads TGTGCCAGCAGTGTGGTTTGGAGGGCTCCCTCTGGAAACACCATATATTTT.

The chain links TRBV25-1 to TRBJ1-1; D is uncertain. The CDR3 loop spans 12 amino acids. V lost 4 bases and J lost 10, with 13 bases in between. The germline gives CDR1 MGHDK, CDR2 SYGVNS. The chain's CDR3 is CASSGAAHAAFF. The CDR3 region has the DNA TGTGCCAGCAGTGGTGCGGCACACGCAGCTTTCTTT.

This sequence joins TRBV7-9 and TRBJ2-6; D ambiguous. Germline V gives CDR1 SEHNR, CDR2 FQNEAQ (reference sequence). CDR3 size: 16 residues. Trimming took 1 base from V and 0 from J, leaving 7 bases between them. In DNA, the CDR3 is TGTGCCAGCAGCTTAGACACTAACTCTGGGGCCAACGTCCTGACTTTC. It codes for CASSLDTNSGANVLTF.

The CDR3 is CASGTGSYEQYF. Written as DNA, the CDR3 is TGTGCCAGCGGGACAGGTTCCTACGAGCAGTACTTC. The chain carries TRBV27 and TRBJ2-7, with TRBD1 identical over 8 bases. Trimming cost V 8 bases and J 1 base; bases outside gene matches: 1. Germline-derived CDR1 and CDR2 are MNHEY and SMNVEV (reference sequence). CDR3 length: 12 amino acids.

Comments on this clone: The same CDR3 arises from other DNA sequences in this sample as well. J is TRBJ2-3 and V is TRBV24-1; 9 positions match TRBD1. Germline V gene data show CDR1 as KGHDR and CDR2 as SFDVKD. The CDR3 consists of 15 residues. V lost 4 bases, J lost 1 base, and 2 bases stayed unmatched. The CDR3 reads CATSDRTGGTDTQYF. CDR3 nucleotide sequence: TGTGCCACCAGTGACCGGACAGGGGGCACAGATACGCAGTATTTT.

The chain combines TRBV14 with TRBJ1-1; maybe TRBD1 (5 bases). Deletions cut 4 bases from V and 5 bases from J, with 17 bases between. The germline V gene has CDR1 SGHDN and CDR2 FVKESK. The CDR3 is made up of 15 amino acids. The CDR3 DNA reads as TGTGCCAGCAGCCCCCAGGGCCTTGTTTGGACTGAAGCTTTCTTT. It yields the protein CASSPQGLVWTEAFF.

To note about this clone: Other DNA sequences in this sample translate to the same CDR3. The chain couples TRBV5-1 to TRBJ2-7; 9 bases align to TRBD1. Germline trimming cut 4 bases from V and 5 bases from J; bases unmatched to any gene: 13. CDR1 is SGHRS, CDR2 YFSETQ, per germline. This CDR3 is 16 amino acids long. CDR3 loop: CASSLAYGQGLNEQYF. The CDR3 DNA reads as TGCGCCAGCAGCCTGGCCTACGGACAGGGGCTCAACGAGCAGTACTTC.

The chain employs TRBV24-1 and TRBJ2-1; 7 nucleotides match TRBD1. Germline values: CDR1 KGHDR, CDR2 SFDVKD. The V gene end was trimmed by 6 bases and the J gene end by 1 base; junction bases not matched to a gene: 5. The CDR3 is made up of 15 amino acids. The CDR3 nucleotides are TGTGCCACCAGTAGGACAGGAGAATCCTACAATGAGCAGTTCTTC. Its protein product is CATSRTGESYNEQFF.

Sample share makes this clone medium-sized. This sequence joins TRBV3-1 (or the pseudogene TRBV3-2) and TRBJ2-5, with TRBD2 identical over 9 bases. Losses at the gene ends were 1 base for V and 4 bases for J; bases not matched to a gene: 13. CDR1 is LGHDT and CDR2 is YNNKEL in the germline V gene (reference sequence). The CDR3 spans 18 residues. The CDR3 sequence: CASSQVIFLAGLGETQYF. The CDR3 DNA reads as TGTGCCAGCAGCCAAGTTATATTTCTAGCGGGACTAGGAGAGACCCAGTACTTC.

V gene TRBV5-1 combines with J gene TRBJ1-2, with no clear D. The V end lost 0 bases, the J end lost 5 bases, and 20 bases lay between the germline ends. The CDR3 totals 17 residues. Germline CDR1 is SGHRS and CDR2 is YFSETQ. The chain's CDR3 is CASSLADIPNHQYGYTF. CDR3 nucleotide sequence: TGCGCCAGCAGCTTGGCTGACATACCAAACCACCAATATGGCTACACCTTC. Complete variable domain (other parts from reference TRBV5-1 and TRBJ1-2): KAGVTQTPRYLIKTRGQQVTLSCSPISGHRSVSWYQQTPGQGLQFLFEYFSETQRNKGNFPGRFSGRQFSNSRSEMNVSTLELGDSALYLCASSLADIPNHQYGYTFGSGTRLTVV.

This chain joins TRBV19 and TRBJ2-3; 10 bases line up with TRBD1. The CDR3 has 16 residues. Germline CDR1 LNHDA, CDR2 SQIVND (reference sequence). V gave up 3 bases and J gave up 3 bases; unmatched junction bases: 6. The CDR3: CASSILGGQGTDTQYF. CDR3 in DNA: TGTGCCAGTAGTATTTTGGGGGGACAGGGGACAGATACGCAGTATTTT.

The rearrangement joins TRBV5-5 to TRBJ2-1, with 7 positions matching TRBD2. The CDR3 runs 17 residues. The V segment lost 0 bases and the J segment 0 bases; nucleotides outside the gene matches: 6. Germline V CDR1 and CDR2: SGHKS, YYEKEE (reference sequence). Here the CDR3 reads CASSLGPGRVSYNEQFF. The CDR3 nucleotides read TGTGCCAGCAGCTTGGGCCCAGGGAGGGTCTCCTACAATGAGCAGTTCTTC.

The J gene is TRBJ2-3, the V gene TRBV6-2 or TRBV6-3; 10 nucleotides agree with TRBD1. V dropped 6 bases and J dropped 5; count of bases not matched to a gene: 14. The CDR3 sequence is 17 residues long. Per germline, CDR1 MNHEY and CDR2 SVGEGT. CDR3 in amino acids: CASSLSIGTGVRDTQYF. The DNA for the CDR3 is TGTGCCAGCAGCCTCTCGATTGGGACAGGGGTCAGAGATACGCAGTATTTT.

This chain joins TRBV5-1 and TRBJ1-1; 9 nucleotides match TRBD1. With V trimmed by 1 base and J by 6 bases, 13 bases remained unmatched. CDR3 length: 17 residues. The germline CDR1 and CDR2 sequences are SGHRS and YFSETQ. The CDR3 is CASSLYAPGQGNPEAFF. The CDR3 bases are TGCGCCAGCAGCTTGTACGCTCCGGGACAGGGCAATCCTGAAGCTTTCTTT. The full variable domain, with the rest looked up from reference TRBV5-1 and TRBJ1-1, is KAGVTQTPRYLIKTRGQQVTLSCSPISGHRSVSWYQQTPGQGLQFLFEYFSETQRNKGNFPGRFSGRQFSNSRSEMNVSTLELGDSALYLCASSLYAPGQGNPEAFFGQGTRLTVV.